These 16 T cell receptor beta chains came from one sample sequenced in a study of blood T cell repertoires in COVID-19. Produced via immunoSEQ multiplex PCR; TCRdb's table is partial and in-frame only. The table shows about 250,000 clones, with about 85% occurring only once. The sequenced sample was PBMCs or T cells enriched from blood (not recorded which). The receptor source for this set is a woman between 45 and 65 years old who had recovered from COVID-19.

The chain couples TRBV28 to TRBJ1-5; D might be TRBD1 (5 bases). Per germline, CDR1 MDHEN and CDR2 SYDVKM. V was shortened by 2 bases and J by 2 bases, with 10 bases between the two germline ends. This CDR3 region has 15 residues. CDR3 residues: CASSLPRGGNQPQHF. CDR3 nucleotide sequence: TGTGCCAGCAGTTTACCCCGGGGGGGCAATCAGCCCCAGCATTTT.

This sequence joins TRBV6-5 and TRBJ2-7; D is ambiguous. V shed 0 bases and J shed 2 bases, with 5 bases lying between them. This CDR3 is 13 amino acids long. In germline, CDR1 is MNHEY, CDR2 SVGAGI. CDR3 amino acids: CASSYSLAYEQYF. CDR3 bases: TGTGCCAGCAGTTACTCTCTCGCCTACGAGCAGTACTTC.

The rearrangement uses TRBV12-3 or TRBV12-4 and TRBJ1-1; a weak D match, TRBD1 (5 bases). The CDR3 runs 13 residues. The V gene lost 5 bases and the J gene lost 1 base, with 8 bases spanning the gap. The DNA for the CDR3 is TGTGCCAGCAGTCTACAGGAGAACACTGAAGCTTTCTTT. Protein sequence: CASSLQENTEAFF.

This rearrangement joins TRBV7-9 to TRBJ1-1; D might be TRBD1 (5 bases). Germline V gives CDR1 SEHNR, CDR2 FQNEAQ (reference sequence). V was shortened by 1 base and J by 4 bases, with 10 bases between the two germline ends. The CDR3 is 14 residues long. The CDR3 sequence is CASSLVSQGTEAFF. The CDR3 nucleotides read TGTGCCAGCAGCTTAGTGAGTCAGGGCACTGAAGCTTTCTTT.

The chain combines TRBV1 with TRBJ1-1. TRBV1 is designated a pseudogene. There are 14 residues in the CDR3. CDR3 loop: CTSTLDGRNTEAFF. CDR3 nucleotides: TGCACCAGCACCCTGGACGGGAGGAACACTGAAGCTTTCTTT.

Points on this clone: This specimen includes other DNA sequences encoding the same CDR3. The V gene is TRBV24-1, the J gene TRBJ1-5; D call uncertain. V was cut by 6 bases and J by 0 bases, with 5 bases left in between. This CDR3 contains 13 residues. Germline V gives CDR1 KGHDR, CDR2 SFDVKD. DNA of the CDR3: TGTGCCACCAGTACTAATAGCAATCAGCCCCAGCATTTT. This encodes CATSTNSNQPQHF.

The chain carries TRBV9 and TRBJ2-5; 12 bases match TRBD2. Trimming at V came to 0 bases and at J to 2 bases, leaving 5 bases not matched to a gene. Germline V lookup: CDR1 SGDLS, CDR2 YYNGEE. The CDR3 has 17 amino acids. The CDR3 reads CASSVGLTSGSQETQYF. The CDR3 bases are TGTGCCAGCAGCGTAGGCCTGACTAGCGGGAGTCAAGAGACCCAGTACTTC. The complete variable domain, with remaining parts taken from reference TRBV9 and TRBJ2-5, reads DSGVTQTPKHLITATGQRVTLRCSPRSGDLSVYWYQQSLDQGLQFLIQYYNGEERAKGNILERFSAQQFPDLHSELNLSSLELGDSALYFCASSVGLTSGSQETQYFGPGTRLLVL.

V and J are TRBV4-2 and TRBJ1-5; tentatively, D is TRBD1 (6 bases). Trimming left V 3 bases short and J 4 bases short, with 7 bases between. CDR3 length equals 13 residues. Germline CDR1 LGHNA, CDR2 YNFKEQ. Here the CDR3 DNA reads TGTGCCAGCAGCCACGGACAGAATCAGCCCCAGCATTTT. Its translation: CASSHGQNQPQHF.

This clone was observed a few times. The V and J genes are TRBV23-1 and TRBJ1-2; 7 bases are shared with TRBD1. TRBV23-1 is known as an ORF, though its function is uncertain. Trimming removed 2 bases from V and 3 bases from J; junction bases left unmatched: 0. CDR3 length: 13 residues. The CDR3: CASSQGTDYGYTF. Written as DNA, the CDR3 is TGCGCCAGCAGTCAAGGGACAGACTATGGCTACACCTTC.

The chain carries TRBV28 and TRBJ1-2, with D perhaps matching TRBD1 (5 bases). CDR1 and CDR2 from the germline V gene are MDHEN and SYDVKM. The CDR3 sequence is 14 residues long. Between the trimmed V and J ends, which lost 4 bases and 4 bases, there was a span of 13 bases. The CDR3 DNA follows: TGTGCCAGCAGTTGGGAGGGGCCTACCTATGGCTACACCTTC. It encodes CASSWEGPTYGYTF.

The CDR3 region is CASDSNFNYEQYF. CDR3 nucleotides: TGTGCCAGCGATTCTAATTTCAACTACGAGCAGTACTTC. V gene TRBV28 combines with J gene TRBJ2-7; D uncertain. Trimming removed 8 bases at V and 3 bases at J, with 14 bases between. Germline CDR1 and CDR2: MDHEN and SYDVKM. The length of the CDR3 is 13 residues.

The chain is built from TRBV27 and TRBJ1-6; 9 nucleotides align to TRBD1. The CDR3 extends over 18 amino acids. With 1 base clipped from V and 10 bases from J, the junction kept 14 bases outside the gene matches. Germline loops: CDR1 MNHEY, CDR2 SMNVEV (reference sequence). The DNA for the CDR3 is TGTGCCAGCAGTTTATGGGGGACAGGGTACGTCAGGTGGTCACCCCTCCACTTT. Its protein product is CASSLWGTGYVRWSPLHF.

The chain joins TRBV18 to TRBJ1-2; maybe TRBD1 (6 bases). CDR3 length: 14 amino acids. The germline V gene encodes CDR1 KGHSH and CDR2 LQKENI. V gave up 3 bases and J gave up 3 bases, with 11 bases separating them. CDR3 in amino acids: CASSPRGDDYGYTF. The CDR3 DNA is TGTGCCAGCTCACCCAGGGGAGACGACTATGGCTACACCTTC.

V gene TRBV29-1 combines with J gene TRBJ1-5; no clear D gene. Trimming took off 4 bases at V and 4 bases at J, with 8 bases between the two ends. CDR1 and CDR2 (germline): SQVTM, ANQGSEA. The CDR3 sequence is 12 residues long. CDR3 in amino acids: CSVVSGNQPQHF. CDR3 DNA sequence: TGCAGCGTTGTATCGGGGAATCAGCCCCAGCATTTT.

The gene calls are TRBV7-2 and TRBJ2-2; the D gene is possibly TRBD2 (6 bases). CDR1 and CDR2 from the germline V gene are SGHTA and FQGNSA. The CDR3 is 16 amino acids. V was clipped by 4 bases and J by 5 bases, with 17 bases between them. The chain's CDR3 is CASSSGDYGGTGELFF. DNA of the CDR3: TGTGCCAGCAGCTCTGGGGATTACGGGGGAACCGGGGAGCTGTTTTTT.

The CDR3 spells CASSFLGQGNEKLFF. In DNA form, the CDR3 reads TGTGCCAGCAGCTTTCTGGGACAGGGAAATGAAAAACTGTTTTTT. This rearrangement joins TRBV7-9 to TRBJ1-4, with 9 bases matching TRBD1. Germline V gene lookup returns CDR1 SEHNR and CDR2 FQNEAQ (reference sequence). The trim removed 3 bases at V and 5 bases at J, leaving 4 bases unmatched. CDR3 size: 15 residues.